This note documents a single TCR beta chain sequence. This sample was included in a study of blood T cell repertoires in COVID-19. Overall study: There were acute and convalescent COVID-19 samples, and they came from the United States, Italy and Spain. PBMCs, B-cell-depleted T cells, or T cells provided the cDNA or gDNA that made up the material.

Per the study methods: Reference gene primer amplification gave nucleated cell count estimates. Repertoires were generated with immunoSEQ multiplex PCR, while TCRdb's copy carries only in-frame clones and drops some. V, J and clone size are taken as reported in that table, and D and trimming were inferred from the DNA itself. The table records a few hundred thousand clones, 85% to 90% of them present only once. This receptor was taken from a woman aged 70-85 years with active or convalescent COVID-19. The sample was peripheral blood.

The CDR3 reads CASSHNSNQPQHF. As DNA, the CDR3 is TGTGCCAGCAGTCACAATAGCAATCAGCCCCAGCATTTT. The V and J genes are TRBV6-2 or TRBV6-3 and TRBJ1-5, with D unresolved. The CDR3 covers 13 residues. Trimming took off 5 bases at V and 0 bases at J, with 5 bases between the two ends. CDR1 is MNHEY and CDR2 is SVGEGT in the germline V gene.